This TCR beta chain was captured by sequencing in a study of persistence of HIV-infected CD4 T cells. Study summary: A median of about 8 years of suppressive ART preceded sampling. Study-level points and caveats: TCRbeta richness was lower in CMV- and Gag-responding cells than in anti-CD3/anti-CD28-responding cells.

Sequencing used immunoSEQ version 4 in survey mode. Clones were read by immunoSEQ multiplex PCR, and TCRdb kept only the in-frame ones, dropping some. Found here are 25,000 to 35,000 clones, 82% of them singletons; the top ten hold about 0.83%. Stimulation used about 9.5 ug/mL lysate from CMV-infected fibroblasts. Memory cells lacking CD40L and CD69 with high CD45RO were sorted. Inclusion required CMV-positive serology and CD4+ counts above 400 cells/uL. Germline V gene lookup returns CDR1 SGHVS and CDR2 FQNEAQ. V was cut by 5 bases and J by 2 bases, with 6 bases left in between. The CDR3 totals 12 residues. In its sample, this clone was seen once. Antigen specificity is unknown.

The chain uses TRBV7-8 and TRBJ1-2, with D hard to call. The material sequenced was CD4+ T cells sorted from PBMCs after roughly 18-hour stimulation, taken from a patient who received antiretroviral therapy. The source is an adult man with HIV who was CMV-seropositive. CDR3 in DNA: TGTGCCAGCAGCCCGCAAAACTATGGCTACACCTTC. It encodes CASSPQNYGYTF.